The 25 T cell receptor beta chains below all came from one sample that was sequenced in a study of shared clonotypes between healthy human individuals. Sequencing used immunoSEQ multiplex PCR; TCRdb keeps in-frame clones, though not all of them. The table lists millions of clones, 85% to 95% of them singletons. The sequencing sample was made of naive CD4+ T cells sorted from blood. The subset here: CD45RA+ positively selected. The source of these receptors is a man aged 18 to 29 in good health.

V usage is TRBV29-1 and J usage is TRBJ2-5; no clear D gene. Germline values: CDR1 SQVTM, CDR2 ANQGSEA. Deletions cut 6 bases from V and 3 bases from J, with 14 bases between. This CDR3 has 13 residues. The chain's CDR3 is CSVGPRLKETQYF. The CDR3 nucleotides are TGCAGCGTGGGCCCTAGGTTAAAAGAGACCCAGTACTTC.

V usage is TRBV5-1 and J usage is TRBJ1-2; D is possibly TRBD1 (5 bases). V was trimmed by 4 bases and J by 9 bases, leaving 22 bases between them. Germline-derived CDR1 and CDR2 are SGHRS and YFSETQ. This CDR3 comprises 15 residues. As DNA, the CDR3 is TGCGCCAGCAGCACCGGGGACGGGGGAACTATGCGCTACACCTTC. It codes for CASSTGDGGTMRYTF.

The rearrangement uses TRBV9 and TRBJ1-3, with unresolved D. The length of the CDR3 is 16 residues. Looked up from germline, CDR1 is SGDLS and CDR2 is YYNGEE. V was shortened by 0 bases and J by 2 bases, with 12 bases between the two germline ends. CDR3 nucleotides: TGTGCCAGCAGCGTAGGCCCCCCCGGAGCTGGAAACACCATATATTTT. Its translation is CASSVGPPGAGNTIYF.

This rearrangement joins TRBV18 to TRBJ2-3; D remains unclear. Trimming cost V 7 bases and J 3 bases, with 5 bases left between them. This CDR3 comprises 11 residues. Germline CDR1 reads KGHSH; CDR2 reads LQKENI. CDR3 nucleotide sequence: TGTGCCAGCTTCTCGACAGATACGCAGTATTTT. It codes for CASFSTDTQYF. Full variable domain (missing parts from reference TRBV18 and TRBJ2-3): NAGVMQNPRHLVRRRGQEARLRCSPMKGHSHVYWYRQLPEEGLKFMVYLQKENIIDESGMPKERFSAEFPKEGPSILRIQQVVRGDSAAYFCASFSTDTQYFGPGTRLTVL.

This chain joins TRBV7-6 and TRBJ1-2, with TRBD1 matching 7 bases. With V trimmed by 0 bases and J by 2 bases, 6 bases remained unmatched. CDR1 is SGHVS, CDR2 FNYEAQ, per germline. The CDR3 covers 16 residues. The CDR3 sequence: CASSLARGGGNYGYTF. DNA of the CDR3: TGTGCCAGCAGCTTAGCGCGGGGAGGGGGCAACTATGGCTACACCTTC. The variable domain in full, completed from reference TRBV7-6 and TRBJ1-2, reads GAGVSQSPRYKVTKRGQDVALRCDPISGHVSLYWYRQALGQGPEFLTYFNYEAQQDKSGLPNDRFSAERPEGSISTLTIQRTEQRDSAMYRCASSLARGGGNYGYTFGSGTRLTVV.

The V gene is TRBV28, the J gene TRBJ2-7; 7 positions match TRBD1. Germline V gene lookup returns CDR1 MDHEN and CDR2 SYDVKM. Germline trimming cut 6 bases from V and 4 bases from J; bases unmatched to any gene: 9. The CDR3 totals 14 residues. CDR3 sequence reads: CASSMVQGFYEQYF. DNA for the CDR3: TGTGCCAGCAGCATGGTACAGGGGTTTTACGAGCAGTACTTC.

The rearrangement links TRBV27 to TRBJ2-2; 10 positions agree with TRBD2. This CDR3 spans 18 amino acids. Germline CDR1 reads MNHEY; CDR2 reads SMNVEV (reference sequence). V shed 5 bases and J 4 bases; nucleotides not matched to a gene: 13. CDR3 nucleotide sequence: TGTGCCAGCAGTCCCCGTGGACTAGCGGCCAGCGGCACCGGGGAGCTGTTTTTT. This codes for CASSPRGLAASGTGELFF.

This chain joins TRBV10-1 and TRBJ1-5; no definite D call. The CDR3 runs to 17 residues. Trimming removed 3 bases at V and 0 bases at J, with 15 bases between. Germline V gene lookup returns CDR1 WNHNN and CDR2 SYGVQD (reference sequence). CDR3 sequence reads: CASSDVKGQHSNQPQHF. The CDR3 bases are TGCGCCAGCAGTGACGTAAAGGGCCAGCATAGCAATCAGCCCCAGCATTTT.

This sequence joins TRBV11-2 and TRBJ2-6, with 11 bases matching TRBD1. The CDR3 extends over 17 amino acids. The germline V gene encodes CDR1 SGHAT and CDR2 FQNNGV. Germline trimming cut 6 bases from V and 3 bases from J; bases unmatched to any gene: 7. In DNA, the CDR3 is TGTGCCAGCAGTCGGACAGGGGGCGTTGATGGGGCCAACGTCCTGACTTTC. Translation gives CASSRTGGVDGANVLTF.

As regards this clone: The same CDR3 is also encoded by other DNA sequences in this sample. The chain has TRBV6-6 and TRBJ2-7, with 10 bases identical to TRBD2. V lost 4 bases to trimming and J lost 4 bases; unmatched junction nucleotides: 4. In germline, CDR1 is MNHNY, CDR2 SVGAGI (reference sequence). The CDR3 extends over 14 amino acids. DNA for the CDR3: TGTGCCAGCAGTTCTAGCGGGGGTGATTACGAGCAGTACTTC. Translating it yields CASSSSGGDYEQYF.

CDR3 DNA sequence: TGTGCCAGCAGTGATAGACAGTTGGATGGCTACACCTTC. Translation gives CASSDRQLDGYTF. This rearrangement joins TRBV2 to TRBJ1-2, with D maybe TRBD1 (5 bases). This CDR3 is built from 13 residues. CDR1 is SNHLY and CDR2 is FYNNEI in the germline V gene. With 3 bases removed from V and 6 bases from J, the gap between germline ends came to 11 bases. The variable domain in full, completed from reference TRBV2 and TRBJ1-2, reads EPEVTQTPSHQVTQMGQEVILRCVPISNHLYFYWYRQILGQKVEFLVSFYNNEISEKSEIFDDQFSVERPDGSNFTLKIRSTKLEDSAMYFCASSDRQLDGYTFGSGTRLTVV.

V gene TRBV5-8 combines with J gene TRBJ1-3; D gene unclear. Between the trimmed V and J ends, which lost 1 base and 0 bases, there was a span of 8 bases. The CDR3 loop spans 15 amino acids. Germline lookup yields CDR1 SGHTS and CDR2 YDEGEE. This CDR3 reads CASSLLYLSGNTIYF. The DNA of the CDR3 is TGTGCCAGCAGCTTGTTATACCTCTCTGGAAACACCATATATTTT.

The chain is built from TRBV5-4 and TRBJ2-1, with D perhaps matching TRBD2 (5 bases). The CDR3 extends over 18 amino acids. Germline CDR1 and CDR2: SGHNT and YYREEE (reference sequence). The germline V and J ends were trimmed by 2 bases and 3 bases, with 21 bases remaining between them. The CDR3 bases are TGTGCCAGCAGCTTCGGTGGAGGACCCGGATCGGGCTACAATGAGCAGTTCTTC. Translating gives CASSFGGGPGSGYNEQFF.

This chain links TRBV7-8 with TRBJ1-1; 7 bases fit TRBD1. Trimming at V came to 3 bases and at J to 0 bases, leaving 4 bases not matched to a gene. This CDR3 contains 15 residues. Germline assignment: CDR1 SGHVS and CDR2 FQNEAQ. The CDR3 sequence: CASSLAGQVNTEAFF. CDR3 DNA sequence: TGTGCCAGCAGCTTGGCCGGACAGGTGAACACTGAAGCTTTCTTT.

The chain uses TRBV19 and TRBJ2-7; D possibly corresponds to TRBD1 (6 bases). The V and J ends lost 3 bases and 2 bases respectively, with 26 bases between them. The germline V gene has CDR1 LNHDA and CDR2 SQIVND (reference sequence). The CDR3 is 19 amino acids. The CDR3 region is CASSIYRDGMGIWTYEQYF. DNA of the CDR3: TGTGCCAGTAGTATCTACAGGGATGGAATGGGGATCTGGACCTACGAGCAGTACTTC.

V usage is TRBV19 and J usage is TRBJ1-5; tentatively, D is TRBD1 (6 bases). The CDR3 is 17 residues long. Deletions cut 6 bases from V and 4 bases from J, with 22 bases between. From germline, CDR1 is LNHDA and CDR2 SQIVND (reference sequence). In DNA form, the CDR3 reads TGTGCCAGTAGCCTTGGGCCCCCTCAGGGGAGTAATCAGCCCCAGCATTTT. Its protein is CASSLGPPQGSNQPQHF.

J is TRBJ1-1 and V is TRBV6-6; the D gene is possibly TRBD1 (5 bases). CDR1 MNHNY and CDR2 SVGAGI come from the germline V gene (reference sequence). V lost 0 bases and J lost 0, with 8 bases in between. The CDR3 consists of 15 residues. The CDR3: CASSYSADMNTEAFF. The CDR3 DNA follows: TGTGCCAGCAGTTACTCGGCGGACATGAACACTGAAGCTTTCTTT.

The chain employs TRBV6-6 and TRBJ2-2; 7 nucleotides align to TRBD1. The CDR3 loop spans 15 amino acids. Per the germline V gene, CDR1 is MNHNY and CDR2 is SVGAGI (reference sequence). Germline trimming cut 8 bases from V and 2 bases from J; bases unmatched to any gene: 8. The CDR3 bases are TGTGCCAGCCGCTCCGGGACAGAAAACACCGGGGAGCTGTTTTTT. Translation: CASRSGTENTGELFF.

The V gene is TRBV7-8, the J gene TRBJ1-6, with 7 bases lining up with TRBD1. The CDR3 runs to 16 residues. Germline CDR1 is SGHVS and CDR2 is FQNEAQ. V trimming: 4 bases; J trimming: 6 bases; junction bases outside the gene matches: 9. The CDR3, as DNA: TGTGCCAGCAGCTCCACCCCGGGACAGACTAATTCACCCCTCCACTTT. It encodes CASSSTPGQTNSPLHF.

On this clone itself: This sample includes further DNA sequences coding for the same CDR3. The chain employs TRBV5-1 and TRBJ2-5; 10 bases are shared with TRBD2. The CDR3 has 15 residues. CDR1 and CDR2 (germline): SGHRS, YFSETQ. The V gene end was trimmed by 1 base and the J gene end by 1 base; junction bases not matched to a gene: 1. The CDR3 DNA is TGCGCCAGCAGCTTGTCTAGCGGGAGCCAAGAGACCCAGTACTTC. Protein product: CASSLSSGSQETQYF.

J is TRBJ2-2 and V is TRBV29-1; D may correspond to TRBD1 or TRBD2 (5 bases each). Germline assignment: CDR1 SQVTM and CDR2 ANQGSEA. V was clipped by 6 bases and J by 0 bases, with 11 bases between them. This CDR3 spans 14 amino acids. DNA of the CDR3: TGCAGCGTAACCGGGACGGCGAACACCGGGGAGCTGTTTTTT. Translation gives CSVTGTANTGELFF.

Turning to this clone: Other nucleotide sequences in the sample specify the same CDR3. V and J are TRBV19 and TRBJ1-1; D is unresolved. Germline CDR1 reads LNHDA; CDR2 reads SQIVND (reference sequence). V was shortened by 3 bases and J by 1 base, with 6 bases between the two germline ends. The CDR3 is 13 amino acids. CDR3 DNA sequence: TGTGCCAGTAGTATCAAGCCGAACACTGAAGCTTTCTTT. Translation gives CASSIKPNTEAFF.

The rearrangement links TRBV4-3 to TRBJ1-3; D is undetermined. From germline, CDR1 is LGHNA and CDR2 YSLEER. With 4 bases removed from V and 1 base from J, the gap between germline ends came to 8 bases. CDR3 length: 14 residues. This chain's CDR3 is CASSREVSGNTIYF. The CDR3 DNA reads as TGCGCCAGCAGCCGAGAAGTGTCTGGAAACACCATATATTTT.

V gene TRBV28 combines with J gene TRBJ2-7, with TRBD2 as a possible D gene (5 bases). CDR3 size: 15 residues. V was clipped by 4 bases and J by 6 bases, with 19 bases between them. The germline V gene has CDR1 MDHEN and CDR2 SYDVKM. CDR3 DNA: TGTGCCAGCAGTTCTAGCTGGCCCCGTTCGTGCGAGCAGTACTTC. Translating it yields CASSSSWPRSCEQYF.

This chain connects TRBV7-8 to TRBJ2-5; 13 bases line up with TRBD2. This CDR3 has 16 residues. CDR1 and CDR2 from the germline V gene are SGHVS and FQNEAQ. Losses at the gene ends were 4 bases for V and 5 bases for J; bases not matched to a gene: 7. The CDR3, as DNA: TGTGCCAGCAGCTGGGGACTAGCGGGAATCGTGGAGACCCAGTACTTC. Translation: CASSWGLAGIVETQYF.